This T cell receptor (beta chain) was sequenced in a study of T-cell memory formation after mild COVID-19 (dated by TCRdb to 2020 to 2022). Study-level background: TCR sequence clusters from the two donors were found to be largely donor specific. In two donors, T-cell clones that expanded and contracted after mild COVID-19 were followed by sequencing TCRalpha and TCRbeta repertoires longitudinally. Two young, previously healthy adult volunteers made up the cohort, one male and one female.

The V and J ends are trimmed by 5 bases and 2 bases, leaving 10 bases between them. The CDR3 numbers 13 residues from cysteine through phenylalanine. CDR3 DNA only is kept here, 39 bases in frame from base 1. The germline V gene (reference sequence) gives CDR1 as SEHNR and CDR2 as FQNEAQ. Ficoll-Paque density gradient centrifugation was used to isolate PBMCs. About this clonotype: The antigen it recognizes is unknown. Base qualities are missing; no much larger clone stands one base away.

Sequencing took place on an Illumina NovaSeq 6000. TCRalpha and TCRbeta cDNA libraries were built by 5'RACE with constant-segment primers, adding sample barcodes and unique molecular identifiers. RNA was extracted from every sample with Trizol reagent. Library amplification was performed in two PCR steps, and a second sample barcode and Illumina TruSeq adapters were introduced in the second step. Sequencing of the libraries was done on an Illumina NovaSeq, producing 2 x 150 bp paired-end reads. The original pipeline was this. Demultiplexing of reads and collapsing into UMI-guided consensus sequences were performed with migec v1.2.7. Using mixcr v2.1.11, UMI consensuses were aligned to TRA and TRB V and J templates and then assembled into clonotypes. Expanded or contracted clonotypes were those called significant by both edgeR and NoisET, with noise models trained on biological replicates. edgeR calls used a false discovery rate-adjusted p below 0.01 and a log2 fold-change threshold of 1. As an exploratory analysis of dynamics, PCA with hierarchical clustering was applied to max-normalized trajectories of the 1000 most abundant clonotypes. Separately sequenced CD4+ and CD8+ repertoires were used to assign a CD4 or CD8 phenotype to each responding clone. TCRdb passed the public sequencing reads through fastp at Q25 and MiXCR, retaining productive beta sequences. Records with the same CDR3 protein are collapsed into one entry carrying the most frequent genes and DNA. These V and J calls rely on TCRdb rather than the paper's analysis. The sample yields 80,000 to 130,000 distinct CDR3 sequences; around 10% were counted once. The ten most abundant clones make up roughly two fifths of the sample.

Study-wide findings and limitations: Whether the second-wave clones peaking on day 37 were SARS-CoV-2 specific was not confirmed. Only two mild cases were covered by the study, and larger cohorts that include severe cases with pre-infection samples were considered necessary. Contracting CD4+ clones appeared mostly in the CM and EM memory subsets, whereas CD8+ clones were enriched in EMRA. Some responding clones were detected in pre-infection memory, which suggested that pre-existing cross-reactive memory T cells had joined the SARS-CoV-2 response. Clones that contracted from day 15 to 85 showed balanced CD4/CD8 phenotypes, whereas a second wave of clones that expanded from day 15 to 37 leaned towards CD4+.

The sequenced sample was PBMCs or a T cell subset sorted from them (not recorded which). This clonotype originated in a man aged 18 to 30 who had mild COVID-19 (a few samples of this study predate the infection). The sample titles of this study are shuffled in the database, so cell type and time point are left out; the donor was told from shared clones. The sequence links TRBV7-9 to TRBJ2-7; the D gene is perhaps TRBD2, from 5 matching bases. The DNA is as follows: TGTGCCAGCAGCGCAGGACTTCCCTACGAGCAGTACTTC. The resulting protein is CASSAGLPYEQYF.